This entry is about one TCR beta chain. No antigen is known for it. The CDR3 consists of 15 residues. CDR1 and CDR2 from the germline V gene are LNHDA and SQIVND (reference sequence). The ends lost 7 bases at V and 2 bases at J; junction bases unmatched: 10. Produced via immunoSEQ multiplex PCR; TCRdb's table is partial and in-frame only. The data contain about 130,000 clones, about 96% of them seen just once; the ten biggest clones take up about 1.7%. The data derive from a study of cytomegalovirus exposure and HLA in healthy donors. General study findings and limits: CMV antigen specificity was confirmed in vitro for three CMV-associated chains. Reportedly, diagnosis of cytomegalovirus status by the classifier showed high specificity and sensitivity.

The V gene is TRBV19, the J gene TRBJ1-1, with 7 bases that match TRBD1. This TCR came from a man aged 18 to 30 in good health and CMV-seronegative. The source material was PBMCs. CDR3: CASMAPRQGNTEAFF. Written as DNA, the CDR3 is TGTGCCAGTATGGCCCCCAGACAGGGAAACACTGAAGCTTTCTTT.